This section outlines one T cell receptor (beta chain) sequence together with its context. The sample originates from a study of shared clonotypes between healthy human individuals. Germline V gene sequence: CDR1 SGHRS, CDR2 YFSETQ. The CDR3 extends over 18 amino acids. V was pared by 0 bases and J by 5 bases, with 12 bases of the junction left unmatched. Here immunoSEQ multiplex PCR was the method, and the copy in TCRdb shows in-frame clones only, minus some. The sample gives 2 million to 3 million clones, around nine tenths of which show up once; about 0.13% is in the top ten. This rearrangement joins TRBV5-1 to TRBJ2-1, with TRBD1 matching 9 bases. This TCR was sampled from a man between 18 and 35 years old in good health. The material sequenced was naive CD4+ T cells sorted from blood. Described subset: CD45RA+ positively selected. CDR3 loop: CASSLGGPGTGRDNEQFF. CDR3 coding DNA: TGCGCCAGCAGCTTGGGGGGCCCCGGGACAGGGCGCGACAATGAGCAGTTCTTC. The whole variable domain, filled in from reference TRBV5-1 and TRBJ2-1, reads KAGVTQTPRYLIKTRGQQVTLSCSPISGHRSVSWYQQTPGQGLQFLFEYFSETQRNKGNFPGRFSGRQFSNSRSEMNVSTLELGDSALYLCASSLGGPGTGRDNEQFFGPGTRLTVL.